Below, one TCR beta chain is given with its context. Antigen: not known. At one end the junction does not follow the germline gene, possibly because of a read error. The length of the CDR3 is 16 residues. Germline V gene lookup returns CDR1 SGHTA and CDR2 FQGNSA. The record originates from a study of cytomegalovirus exposure and HLA in healthy donors. The PCR was carried out with 60 Vbeta primers and 13 Jbeta primers. Original methodology: Later reanalysis found roughly 80 million unique TCR beta chains, about 10 million of them shared. Assay used: immunoSEQ multiplex PCR; TCRdb lists only in-frame clones, some missing. The V and J calls and clone size are taken from that table; D and trimming were inferred from the DNA. The sample has roughly 34,000 clones. Study-wide results and caveats: As was reported, the HLA-A and HLA-B alleles of most subjects were accurately predicted from TCR beta sequences. Among the CMV-associated chains, three were confirmed in vitro as specific for CMV antigens.

The chain couples TRBV7-2 to TRBJ2-7; D unresolved. Sequenced material: PBMCs. The clonotype originates from a woman in her thirties or forties in good health and CMV-seropositive. CDR3 in amino acids: CASSLYLSRSNYEQSF. In DNA, the CDR3 is TGTGCCAGCAGCCTATACCTCTCGCGGAGTAACTACGAGCAGTCCTTC.